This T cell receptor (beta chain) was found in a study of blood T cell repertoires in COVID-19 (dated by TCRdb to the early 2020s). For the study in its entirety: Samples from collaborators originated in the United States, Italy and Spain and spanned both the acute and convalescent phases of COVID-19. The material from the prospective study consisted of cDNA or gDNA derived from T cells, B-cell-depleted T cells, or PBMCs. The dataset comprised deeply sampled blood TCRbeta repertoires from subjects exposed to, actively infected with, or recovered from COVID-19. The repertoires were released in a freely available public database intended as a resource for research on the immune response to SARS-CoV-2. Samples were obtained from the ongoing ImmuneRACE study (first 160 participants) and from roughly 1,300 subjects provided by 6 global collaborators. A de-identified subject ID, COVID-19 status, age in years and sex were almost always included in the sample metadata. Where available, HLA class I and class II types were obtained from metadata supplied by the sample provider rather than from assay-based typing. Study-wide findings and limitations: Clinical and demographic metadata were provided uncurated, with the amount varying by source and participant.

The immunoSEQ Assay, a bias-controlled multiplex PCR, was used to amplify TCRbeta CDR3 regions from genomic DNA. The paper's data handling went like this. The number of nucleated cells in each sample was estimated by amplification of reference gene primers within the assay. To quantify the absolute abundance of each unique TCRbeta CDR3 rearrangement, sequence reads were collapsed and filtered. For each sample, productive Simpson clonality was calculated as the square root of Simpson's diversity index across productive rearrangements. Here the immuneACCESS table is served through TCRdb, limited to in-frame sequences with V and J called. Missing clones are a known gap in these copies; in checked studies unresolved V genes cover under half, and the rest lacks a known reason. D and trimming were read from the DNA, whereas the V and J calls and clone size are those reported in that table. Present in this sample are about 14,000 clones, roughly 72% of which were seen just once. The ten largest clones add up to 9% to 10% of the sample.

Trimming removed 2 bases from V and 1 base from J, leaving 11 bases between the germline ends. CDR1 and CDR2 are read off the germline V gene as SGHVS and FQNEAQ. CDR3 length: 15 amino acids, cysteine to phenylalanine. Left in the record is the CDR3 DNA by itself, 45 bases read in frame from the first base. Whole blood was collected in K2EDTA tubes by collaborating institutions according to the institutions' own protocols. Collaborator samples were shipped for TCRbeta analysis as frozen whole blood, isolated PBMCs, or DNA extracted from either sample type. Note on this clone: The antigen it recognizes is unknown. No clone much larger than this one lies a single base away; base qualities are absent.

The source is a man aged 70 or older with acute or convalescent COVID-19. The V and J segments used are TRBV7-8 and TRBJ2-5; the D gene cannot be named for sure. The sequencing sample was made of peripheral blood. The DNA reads TGTGCCAGCAGCTTAAGGAGAATGGTCCAAGAGACCCAGTACTTC. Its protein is CASSLRRMVQETQYF.